A single sample gave rise to the 11 T cell receptor beta chains below, sequenced in a study of T-cell memory formation after mild COVID-19. TCRdb recomputed calls from the 5' RACE reads with MiXCR, one row per CDR3 protein. Of approximately 400,000 distinct CDR3 sequences in the sample, 20% to 25% were seen once. The sequencing sample was made of PBMCs or a T cell subset sorted from them (not recorded which). Receptors were obtained from an adult woman who had mild COVID-19 (a few samples of this study predate the infection). Cell type and time point are not known.

The chain uses TRBV6-5 and TRBJ2-1; tentatively, D is TRBD2 (7 bases). CDR1 is MNHEY and CDR2 is SVGAGI in the germline V gene. This CDR3 has 15 amino acids. Between the trimmed V and J ends, which lost 6 bases and 4 bases, there was a span of 16 bases. The CDR3 is CASSPEGGAYNEQFF. The CDR3 nucleotides read TGTGCCAGCAGCCCCGAGGGGGGGGCGTACAATGAGCAGTTCTTC.

This clonotype was found once. This chain joins TRBV29-1 and TRBJ1-1; tentative D call: TRBD1 (5 bases). In germline, CDR1 is SQVTM, CDR2 ANQGSEA. The CDR3 has 13 amino acids. V was cut by 4 bases and J by 1 base, with 10 bases left in between. The CDR3 loop is CSVALRANTEAFF. In DNA, the CDR3 is TGCAGCGTTGCTCTCAGGGCGAACACTGAAGCTTTCTTT.

This clonotype was recorded many times. This chain's CDR3 is CASSFQGLNTEAFF. In DNA form, the CDR3 reads TGTGCCAGCAGCTTTCAGGGGCTGAACACTGAAGCTTTCTTT. The gene calls are TRBV12-3 or TRBV12-4 and TRBJ1-1; TRBD1 is a possible D gene (6 bases). The CDR3 is 14 residues long. V was trimmed by 6 bases and J by 0 bases, leaving 11 bases between them.

V gene TRBV19 combines with J gene TRBJ1-1; D gene ambiguous. CDR1 LNHDA and CDR2 SQIVND come from the germline V gene (reference sequence). Trimming left V 7 bases short and J 6 bases short, with 18 bases between. The CDR3 sequence is 14 residues long. Here the CDR3 reads CASTSQVGQPEAFF. In DNA, the CDR3 is TGTGCCAGTACCTCCCAGGTTGGGCAGCCTGAAGCTTTCTTT.

This clonotype was detected a few times. The rearrangement links TRBV7-9 to TRBJ2-3, with 7 positions matching TRBD1. Germline-derived CDR1 and CDR2 are SEHNR and FQNEAQ (reference sequence). Trimming took 4 bases from V and 4 from J; bases not matched to a gene: 11. The CDR3 totals 16 residues. The chain's CDR3 is CASSSSPTGWADTQYF. CDR3 DNA sequence: TGTGCCAGCAGCTCATCCCCGACAGGGTGGGCAGATACGCAGTATTTT.

This chain links TRBV20-1 with TRBJ2-3, with a weak D call TRBD2 (6 bases). The CDR3 runs 18 residues. Germline V lookup: CDR1 DFQATT, CDR2 SNEGSKA (reference sequence). The V end was cut by 6 bases, the J end by 0 bases, with 25 bases between. CDR3 DNA sequence: TGCAGTGCCCCCGCAAGGCCAGGTTTAGCGGCTAGCACAGATACGCAGTATTTT. This translates into CSAPARPGLAASTDTQYF.

This clonotype showed up just a few times. The rearrangement joins TRBV20-1 to TRBJ1-3; D is perhaps TRBD1 (5 bases). V was shortened by 2 bases and J by 1 base, with 12 bases between the two germline ends. Germline V gene lookup returns CDR1 DFQATT and CDR2 SNEGSKA (reference sequence). CDR3 length equals 15 residues. The CDR3 loop reads CSARPHGGSGNTIYF. The CDR3 DNA follows: TGCAGTGCTAGACCTCACGGGGGGTCTGGAAACACCATATATTTT.

This clonotype was found a few times. The rearrangement links TRBV21-1 to TRBJ1-5; TRBD1, the D gene given by the table, was not confirmed from the DNA. TRBV21-1 is marked as a pseudogene. CDR3 length: 19 amino acids. The CDR3 spells CASSNGCQGPYAANQPQHF. The CDR3 DNA sequence: TGTGCCAGCAGCAACGGGTGTCAGGGGCCTTACGCTGCTAATCAGCCCCAGCATTTT.

CDR3 in amino acids: CASMGTSGKNEQFF. CDR3 DNA sequence: TGTGCCAGTATGGGGACTAGCGGGAAGAATGAGCAGTTCTTC. V gene TRBV19 combines with J gene TRBJ2-1; 13 bases agree with TRBD2. Germline values: CDR1 LNHDA, CDR2 SQIVND (reference sequence). CDR3 length: 14 amino acids. V lost 7 bases and J lost 7; bases outside the gene matches: 4.

This chain links TRBV13 with TRBJ2-7; D not resolved. V lost 5 bases and J 4 bases, leaving 12 bases between the germline ends. The CDR3 spans 13 residues. Germline V lookup: CDR1 PRHDT, CDR2 FYEKMQ (reference sequence). The CDR3 loop is CASSLRHRYEQYF. Written as DNA, the CDR3 is TGTGCCAGCAGCCTCCGACACCGTTACGAGCAGTACTTC. Combining the CDR3 with reference TRBV13 and TRBJ2-7 gives the whole variable domain AAGVIQSPRHLIKEKRETATLKCYPIPRHDTVYWYQQGPGQDPQFLISFYEKMQSDKGSIPDRFSAQQFSDYHSELNMSSLELGDSALYFCASSLRHRYEQYFGPGTRLTVT.

The table lists this clonotype with a few counts. V gene TRBV7-8 combines with J gene TRBJ2-5, with TRBD1 as a possible D gene (6 bases). The germline CDR1 and CDR2 sequences are SGHVS and FQNEAQ. The CDR3 spans 14 residues. V lost 3 bases and J lost 4, with 12 bases in between. The CDR3 coding sequence is TGTGCCAGCAGCTTCAGGGGATCCGGAGAGACCCAGTACTTC. Amino acid sequence: CASSFRGSGETQYF.